In its sample, the clone carrying this T cell receptor beta chain was seen a few times. The antigen is not known. Combining a sample-barcoded 5' primer with a J-beta primer mix, a second PCR ran for roughly 6 to 12 cycles. At least 2.5 million CDR3-containing paired-end reads were obtained per sample. One entry per CDR3 protein, called by TCRdb with MiXCR from the 5' RACE reads. The data contain roughly 800,000 distinct CDR3 sequences, roughly 64% of them singletons. This sample is drawn from a study of blood T cells in healthy people across ages. Notes on the study in general: Naive CD4+ cells and diversity were both higher in long-lived donors than in aged donors. CMV status of donors was unknown, possibly confounding expanded clonotype changes.

Unmatched junction bases numbered 3, after V lost 0 bases and J lost 5 bases. This CDR3 region has 15 residues. Germline values: CDR1 LGHNA, CDR2 YNFKEQ. The clonotype was recovered from a young man in good health. The sample taken for sequencing was blood. The chain uses TRBV4-2 and TRBJ2-4; 8 nucleotides match TRBD2. For the CDR3, the DNA is TGTGCCAGCAGCCAAGATAGGGGACTAGAAAACATTCAGTACTTC. It specifies CASSQDRGLENIQYF.